This paragraph covers one T cell receptor (beta chain) sequence. TCRdb used MiXCR to reprocess the 5' RACE reads, holding one entry per CDR3 protein. The table includes fewer than 450,000 distinct CDR3 sequences, approximately 30% detected once. This sample stems from a study of identical twins' blood T cells. Study details: About 6 alpha and roughly 6 beta libraries together yielded 50 million or so reads.

Germline CDR1 KGHDR, CDR2 SFDVKD. This CDR3 comprises 14 residues. Trimming removed 7 bases at V and 3 bases at J, with 15 bases between. The sequencing sample was made of PBMCs. V gene TRBV24-1 combines with J gene TRBJ2-7; D possibly matches TRBD1 or TRBD2 (5 bases each). This clonotype was sampled from a woman aged 18-55 years in good health. CDR3 sequence: CATSFRDQNYEQYF. The CDR3 coding sequence is TGTGCCACCAGCTTCCGGGACCAAAACTACGAGCAGTACTTC.